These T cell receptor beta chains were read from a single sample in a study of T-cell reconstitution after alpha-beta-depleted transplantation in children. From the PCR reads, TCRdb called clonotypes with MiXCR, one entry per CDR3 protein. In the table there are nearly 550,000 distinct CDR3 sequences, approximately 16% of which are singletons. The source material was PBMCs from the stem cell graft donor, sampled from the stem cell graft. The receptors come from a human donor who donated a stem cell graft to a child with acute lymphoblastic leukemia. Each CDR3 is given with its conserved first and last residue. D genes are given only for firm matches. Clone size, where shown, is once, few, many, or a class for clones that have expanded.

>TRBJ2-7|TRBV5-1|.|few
TGCGCCAGCAGCTCCCCGTTAATGCCCTACGAGCAGTACTTC
CASSSPLMPYEQYF
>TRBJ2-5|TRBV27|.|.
TGTGCCAGCAGACAGGGCCTTCTACAAGAGACCCAGTACTTC
CASRQGLLQETQYF
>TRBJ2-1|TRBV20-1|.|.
TGCAGTGCGTCTGGACCCAAGGGGTATGAGCAGTTCTTC
CSASGPKGYEQFF
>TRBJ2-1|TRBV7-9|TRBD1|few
TGTGCCAGCAGCTTACCGGGACAGAAGGACAATGAGCAGTTCTTC
CASSLPGQKDNEQFF
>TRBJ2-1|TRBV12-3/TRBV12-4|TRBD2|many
TGTGCCAGCTCACCGACTAGCGGGTACAATGAGCAGTTCTTC
CASSPTSGYNEQFF
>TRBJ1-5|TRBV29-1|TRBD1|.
TGCAGCGTTGGTTGGGGCAGGGGGGATCAGCCCCAGCATTTT
CSVGWGRGDQPQHF
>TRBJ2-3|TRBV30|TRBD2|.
TGTGCCTGGATTTCGGGAGGGCCGCATACGCAGTATTTT
CAWISGGPHTQYF
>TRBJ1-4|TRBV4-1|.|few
TGCGCCAGCAGCCAGAAGCCCGGCAATGAAAAACTGTTTTTT
CASSQKPGNEKLFF
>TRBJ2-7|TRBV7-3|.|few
TGTGCCAGCAGCTTAAGCGGACCGAACTACGAGCAGTACTTC
CASSLSGPNYEQYF
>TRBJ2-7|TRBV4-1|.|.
TGCGCCAGCAGCACGATCTCTATGGCCTACGAGCAGTACTTC
CASSTISMAYEQYF
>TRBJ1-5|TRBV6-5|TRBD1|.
TGTGCCAGCAGTTCGGACAGGGCCCTACGAGAGGCCCAGCATTTT
CASSSDRALREAQHF
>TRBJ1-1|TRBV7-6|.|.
TGTGCCAGCAGCCTTGACCCGATTTACACTGAAGCTTTCTTT
CASSLDPIYTEAFF
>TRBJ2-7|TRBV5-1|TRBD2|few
TGCGCCAGCAGCTACTTAGGGACTAGCGGGAGCACGGGCGAGCAGTACTTC
CASSYLGTSGSTGEQYF
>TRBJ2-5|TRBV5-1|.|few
TGCGCCAGCAGCTTGCGAGGGAGCCCCCAAGAGACCCAGTACTTC
CASSLRGSPQETQYF
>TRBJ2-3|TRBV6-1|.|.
TGTGCCAGCAGTGAAACCCAGGGATTCACAGATACGCAGTATTTT
CASSETQGFTDTQYF
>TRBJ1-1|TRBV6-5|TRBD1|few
TGTGCCAGTCGGACAGGATCCACTGAAGCTTTCTTT
CASRTGSTEAFF
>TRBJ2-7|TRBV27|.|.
TGTGCCAGCAGTTCGGGACCCTTACTTGTTCGCTACGAGCAGTACTTC
CASSSGPLLVRYEQYF
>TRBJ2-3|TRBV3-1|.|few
TGTGCCAGAAACCCAGGGTGCGGGTCAGATACGCAGTATTTT
CARNPGCGSDTQYF
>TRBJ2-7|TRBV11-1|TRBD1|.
TGTGCCAGCAGCTTACACGACAGGGGGCTTGGCGAGCAGTACTTC
CASSLHDRGLGEQYF
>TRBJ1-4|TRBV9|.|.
TGTGCCAGCAGCGGTCTAGACGGAAAACTGTTTTTT
CASSGLDGKLFF
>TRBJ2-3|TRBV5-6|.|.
TGTGCCAGCAGCTTGCTTCGGGATACGCAGTATTTT
CASSLLRDTQYF
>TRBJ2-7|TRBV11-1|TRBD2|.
TGTGCCAGCAGCCCCGCCCCCCTACTAGCGGGAGAGGGGCCCTACGAGCAGTACTTC
CASSPAPLLAGEGPYEQYF